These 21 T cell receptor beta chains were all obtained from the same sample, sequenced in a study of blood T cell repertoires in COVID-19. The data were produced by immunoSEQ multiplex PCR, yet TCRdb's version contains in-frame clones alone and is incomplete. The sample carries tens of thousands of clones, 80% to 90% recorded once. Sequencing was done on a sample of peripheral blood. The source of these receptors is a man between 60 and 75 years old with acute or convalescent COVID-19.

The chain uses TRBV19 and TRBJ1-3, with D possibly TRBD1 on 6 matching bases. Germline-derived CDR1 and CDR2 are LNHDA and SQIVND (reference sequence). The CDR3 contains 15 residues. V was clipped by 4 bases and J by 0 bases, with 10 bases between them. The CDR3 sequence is CASSRDTSSGNTIYF. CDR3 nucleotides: TGTGCCAGTAGTAGGGACACCAGCTCTGGAAACACCATATATTTT.

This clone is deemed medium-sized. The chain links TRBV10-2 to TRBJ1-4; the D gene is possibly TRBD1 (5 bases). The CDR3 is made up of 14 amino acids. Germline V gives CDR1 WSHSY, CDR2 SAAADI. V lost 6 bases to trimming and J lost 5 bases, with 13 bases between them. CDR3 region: CASRETVLNEKLFF. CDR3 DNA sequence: TGCGCCAGCAGGGAGACAGTTCTCAATGAAAAACTGTTTTTT.

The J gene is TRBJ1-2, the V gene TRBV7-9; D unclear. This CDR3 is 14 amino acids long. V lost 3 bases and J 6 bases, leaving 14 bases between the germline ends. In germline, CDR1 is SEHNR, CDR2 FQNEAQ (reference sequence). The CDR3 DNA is TGTGCCAGCAGCTTCTCAGGAGGCGTTAATGGCTACACCTTC. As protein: CASSFSGGVNGYTF.

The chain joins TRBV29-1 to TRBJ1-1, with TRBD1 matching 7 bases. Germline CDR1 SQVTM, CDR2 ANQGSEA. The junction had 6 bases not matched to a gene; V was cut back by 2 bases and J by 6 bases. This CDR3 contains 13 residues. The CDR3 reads CSVESGQRPEAFF. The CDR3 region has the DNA TGCAGCGTTGAATCGGGACAGCGACCTGAAGCTTTCTTT.

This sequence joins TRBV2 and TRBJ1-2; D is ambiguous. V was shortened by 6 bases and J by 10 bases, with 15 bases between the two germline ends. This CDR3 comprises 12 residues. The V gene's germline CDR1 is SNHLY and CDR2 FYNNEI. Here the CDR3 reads CASRWETVAYTF. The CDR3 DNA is TGTGCCAGCAGGTGGGAGACTGTAGCCTACACCTTC.

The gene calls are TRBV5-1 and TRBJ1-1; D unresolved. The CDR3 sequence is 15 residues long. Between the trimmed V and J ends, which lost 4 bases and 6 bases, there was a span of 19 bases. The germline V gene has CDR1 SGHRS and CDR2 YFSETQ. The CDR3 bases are TGCGCCAGCAGCACTCCCGGGAGGGCGGTCTCTGAAGCTTTCTTT. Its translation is CASSTPGRAVSEAFF.

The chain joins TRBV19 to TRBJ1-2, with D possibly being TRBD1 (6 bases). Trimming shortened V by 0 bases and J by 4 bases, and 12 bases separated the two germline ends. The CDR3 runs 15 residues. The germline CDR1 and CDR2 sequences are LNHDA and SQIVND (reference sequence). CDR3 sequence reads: CASSIDLDRTYGYTF. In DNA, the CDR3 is TGTGCCAGTAGTATAGATCTGGACAGAACCTATGGCTACACCTTC.

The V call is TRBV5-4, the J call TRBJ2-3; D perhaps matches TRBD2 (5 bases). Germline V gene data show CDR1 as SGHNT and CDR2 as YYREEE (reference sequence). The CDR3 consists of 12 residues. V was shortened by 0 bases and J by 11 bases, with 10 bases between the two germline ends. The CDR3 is CASSLDGEGQYF. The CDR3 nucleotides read TGTGCCAGCAGCTTGGACGGCGAGGGGCAGTATTTT.

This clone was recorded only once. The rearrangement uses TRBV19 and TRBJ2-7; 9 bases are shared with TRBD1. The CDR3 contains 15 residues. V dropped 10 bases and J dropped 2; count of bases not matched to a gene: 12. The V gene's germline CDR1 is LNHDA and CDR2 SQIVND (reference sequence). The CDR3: CATSKLHRGPYEQYF. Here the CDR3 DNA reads TGTGCCACCTCTAAATTGCACAGGGGGCCCTACGAGCAGTACTTC.

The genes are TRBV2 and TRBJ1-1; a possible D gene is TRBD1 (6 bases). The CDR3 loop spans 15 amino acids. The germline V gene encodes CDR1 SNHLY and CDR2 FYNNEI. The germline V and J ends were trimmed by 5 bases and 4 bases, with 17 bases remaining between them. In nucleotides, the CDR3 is TGTGCCAGCAGTCCAGGGGCCCCCTCGGGCACTGAAGCTTTCTTT. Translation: CASSPGAPSGTEAFF.

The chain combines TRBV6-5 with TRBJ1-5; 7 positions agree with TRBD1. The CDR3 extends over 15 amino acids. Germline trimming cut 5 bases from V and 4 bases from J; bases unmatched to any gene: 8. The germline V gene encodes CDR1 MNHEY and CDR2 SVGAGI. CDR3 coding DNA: TGTGCCAGCAGTCCCTCCCGGGACAGAAATCAGCCCCAGCATTTT. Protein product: CASSPSRDRNQPQHF.

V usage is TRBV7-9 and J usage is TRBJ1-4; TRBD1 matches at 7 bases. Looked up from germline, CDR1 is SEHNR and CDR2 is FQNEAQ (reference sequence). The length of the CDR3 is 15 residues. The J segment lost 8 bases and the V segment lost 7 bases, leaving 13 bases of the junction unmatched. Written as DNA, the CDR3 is TGTGCCAGCAATCGTTTTGGGGACAGCGGAGAAAAACTGTTTTTT. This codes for CASNRFGDSGEKLFF.

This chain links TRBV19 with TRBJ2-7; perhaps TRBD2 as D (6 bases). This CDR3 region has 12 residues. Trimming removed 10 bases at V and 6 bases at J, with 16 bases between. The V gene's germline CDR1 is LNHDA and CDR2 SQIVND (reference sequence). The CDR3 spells CATSGGAGEQYF. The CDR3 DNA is TGTGCCACCTCGGGCGGGGCGGGCGAGCAGTACTTC.

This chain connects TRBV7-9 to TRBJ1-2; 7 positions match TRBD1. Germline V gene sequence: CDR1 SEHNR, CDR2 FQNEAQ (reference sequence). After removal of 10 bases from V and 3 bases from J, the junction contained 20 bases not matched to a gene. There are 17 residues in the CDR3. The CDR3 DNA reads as TGTGCCACCCGTGGGGTGACAGGGCGCTTGACCTACTATGGCTACACCTTC. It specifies CATRGVTGRLTYYGYTF.

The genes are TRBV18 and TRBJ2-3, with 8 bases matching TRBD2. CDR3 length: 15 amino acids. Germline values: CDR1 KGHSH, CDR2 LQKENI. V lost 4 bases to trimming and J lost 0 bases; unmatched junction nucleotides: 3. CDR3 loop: CASSLKRGSTDTQYF. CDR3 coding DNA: TGTGCCAGCTCACTAAAGCGGGGGAGCACAGATACGCAGTATTTT. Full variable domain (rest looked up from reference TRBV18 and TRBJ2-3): NAGVMQNPRHLVRRRGQEARLRCSPMKGHSHVYWYRQLPEEGLKFMVYLQKENIIDESGMPKERFSAEFPKEGPSILRIQQVVRGDSAAYFCASSLKRGSTDTQYFGPGTRLTVL.

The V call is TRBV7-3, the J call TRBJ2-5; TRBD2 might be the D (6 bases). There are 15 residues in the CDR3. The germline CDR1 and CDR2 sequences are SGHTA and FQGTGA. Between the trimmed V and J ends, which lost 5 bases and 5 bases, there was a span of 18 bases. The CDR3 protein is CASSTAAGTPETQYF. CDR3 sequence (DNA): TGTGCCAGCAGCACAGCAGCGGGCACCCCGGAGACCCAGTACTTC. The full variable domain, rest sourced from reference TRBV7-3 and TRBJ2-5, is GAGVSQTPSNKVTEKGKYVELRCDPISGHTALYWYRQSLGQGPEFLIYFQGTGAADDSGLPNDRFFAVRPEGSVSTLKIQRTERGDSAVYLCASSTAAGTPETQYFGPGTRLLVL.

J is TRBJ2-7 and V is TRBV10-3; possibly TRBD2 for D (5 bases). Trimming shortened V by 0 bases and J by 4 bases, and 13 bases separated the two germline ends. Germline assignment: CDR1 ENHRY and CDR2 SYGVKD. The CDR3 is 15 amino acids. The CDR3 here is CAISESNSAGYEQYF. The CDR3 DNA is TGTGCCATCAGTGAGTCAAACAGCGCGGGTTACGAGCAGTACTTC.

DNA of the CDR3: TGTGCCTGGAGTCCTTCGGGACCGGGGGGTACCTTGTCTCGGCCCCAGCATTTT. Protein: CAWSPSGPGGTLSRPQHF. This chain connects TRBV30 to TRBJ1-5; TRBD1 is a possible D gene (5 bases). The V end lost 2 bases, the J end lost 9 bases, and 29 bases lay between the germline ends. Per germline, CDR1 GTSNPN and CDR2 SVGIG (reference sequence). The length of the CDR3 is 18 residues.

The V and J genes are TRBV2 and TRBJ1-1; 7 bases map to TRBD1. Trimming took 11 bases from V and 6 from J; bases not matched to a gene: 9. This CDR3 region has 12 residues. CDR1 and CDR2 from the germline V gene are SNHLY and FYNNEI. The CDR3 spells CAGRTGASEAFF. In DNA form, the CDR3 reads TGTGCCGGGCGGACAGGCGCCTCTGAAGCTTTCTTT.

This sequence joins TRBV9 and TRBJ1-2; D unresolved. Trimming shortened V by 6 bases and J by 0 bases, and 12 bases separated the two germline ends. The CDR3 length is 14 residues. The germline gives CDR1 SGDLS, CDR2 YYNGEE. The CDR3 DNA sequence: TGTGCCAGCAAAGGAGGCCGCTCTAACTATGGCTACACCTTC. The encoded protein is CASKGGRSNYGYTF.

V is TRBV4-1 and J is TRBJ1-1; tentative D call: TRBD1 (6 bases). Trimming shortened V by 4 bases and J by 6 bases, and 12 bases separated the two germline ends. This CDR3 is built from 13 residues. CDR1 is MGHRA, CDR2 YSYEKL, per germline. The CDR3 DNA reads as TGCGCCAGCAGCCGGATAACAGGGTCTGAAGCTTTCTTT. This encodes CASSRITGSEAFF.